This T cell receptor beta chain stems from a study of blood T cell repertoires in COVID-19. About the research overall: The study drew acute and convalescent COVID-19 samples from the United States, Italy and Spain. T cells, B-cell-depleted T cells, or PBMCs provided the cDNA or gDNA that served as material.

This clone was seen just once. The CDR3 runs to 16 residues. V was pared by 5 bases and J by 3 bases, with 12 bases of the junction left unmatched. Germline CDR1 and CDR2: SGHNT and YENEEA. Original analysis: For nucleated cells, counts were estimated from reference gene primer amplification. Sequenced by immunoSEQ multiplex PCR; TCRdb stores in-frame clones only, minus some. V, J and clone size are those of that table, while D and trimming were read from the DNA. This sample has 30,000 to 40,000 clones, with approximately 86% found just once. The J gene is TRBJ2-5, the V gene TRBV11-3; 7 nucleotides match TRBD1. Sequenced material: peripheral blood. This TCR derives from a woman in her 70s with active COVID-19. The CDR3 region has the DNA TGTGCCAGCAGCACCCACAGGGGCCCGGAGGAAGAGACCCAGTACTTC. Translated: CASSTHRGPEEETQYF.